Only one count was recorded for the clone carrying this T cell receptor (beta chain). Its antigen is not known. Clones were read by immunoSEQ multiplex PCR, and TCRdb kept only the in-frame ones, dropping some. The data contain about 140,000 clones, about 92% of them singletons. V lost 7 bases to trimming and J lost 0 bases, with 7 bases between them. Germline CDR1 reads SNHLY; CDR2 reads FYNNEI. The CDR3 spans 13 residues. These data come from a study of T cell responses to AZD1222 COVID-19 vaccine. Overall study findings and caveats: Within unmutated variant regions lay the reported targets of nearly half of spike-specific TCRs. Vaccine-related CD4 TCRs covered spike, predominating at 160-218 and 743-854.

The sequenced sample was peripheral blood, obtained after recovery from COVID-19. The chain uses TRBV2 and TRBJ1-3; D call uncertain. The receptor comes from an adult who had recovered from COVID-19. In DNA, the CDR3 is TGTGCCAGCACCTCGCGCTCTGGAAACACCATATATTTT. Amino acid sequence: CASTSRSGNTIYF.